This paragraph reports one T cell receptor beta chain. What it binds is unknown. Germline-derived CDR1 and CDR2 are SQVTM and ANQGSEA. Trimming at V came to 7 bases and at J to 3 bases, leaving 9 bases not matched to a gene. The CDR3 contains 14 residues. PCR involved 60 Vbeta and 13 Jbeta primers. Some clones are missing from TCRdb's copy, which holds only in-frame ones; the method was immunoSEQ multiplex PCR. The sample lists hundreds of thousands of clones, 60% to 80% occurring once. The sample originates from a study of cytomegalovirus exposure and HLA in healthy donors. Background on the study: Among approximately 400 genotyped donors, 80% to 90% fell in the Caucasian-associated ancestry cluster. Study-wide points: By a later analysis, the bulk of CMV-associated TCR beta chains appeared HLA-restricted. TCR beta V segments were, for the most part, productive about 87% or about 30% of the time in an earlier analysis. Reports showed the classifier diagnosing cytomegalovirus status with high specificity and sensitivity.

The chain is built from TRBV29-1 and TRBJ2-1; 7 bases match TRBD2. The clonotype was recovered from a man between 18 and 35 years old in good health and CMV-seronegative. Specimen: PBMCs. The CDR3 DNA reads as TGCAGCGCCCCGGGACTAACAAACTACAATGAGCAGTTCTTC. As protein: CSAPGLTNYNEQFF.